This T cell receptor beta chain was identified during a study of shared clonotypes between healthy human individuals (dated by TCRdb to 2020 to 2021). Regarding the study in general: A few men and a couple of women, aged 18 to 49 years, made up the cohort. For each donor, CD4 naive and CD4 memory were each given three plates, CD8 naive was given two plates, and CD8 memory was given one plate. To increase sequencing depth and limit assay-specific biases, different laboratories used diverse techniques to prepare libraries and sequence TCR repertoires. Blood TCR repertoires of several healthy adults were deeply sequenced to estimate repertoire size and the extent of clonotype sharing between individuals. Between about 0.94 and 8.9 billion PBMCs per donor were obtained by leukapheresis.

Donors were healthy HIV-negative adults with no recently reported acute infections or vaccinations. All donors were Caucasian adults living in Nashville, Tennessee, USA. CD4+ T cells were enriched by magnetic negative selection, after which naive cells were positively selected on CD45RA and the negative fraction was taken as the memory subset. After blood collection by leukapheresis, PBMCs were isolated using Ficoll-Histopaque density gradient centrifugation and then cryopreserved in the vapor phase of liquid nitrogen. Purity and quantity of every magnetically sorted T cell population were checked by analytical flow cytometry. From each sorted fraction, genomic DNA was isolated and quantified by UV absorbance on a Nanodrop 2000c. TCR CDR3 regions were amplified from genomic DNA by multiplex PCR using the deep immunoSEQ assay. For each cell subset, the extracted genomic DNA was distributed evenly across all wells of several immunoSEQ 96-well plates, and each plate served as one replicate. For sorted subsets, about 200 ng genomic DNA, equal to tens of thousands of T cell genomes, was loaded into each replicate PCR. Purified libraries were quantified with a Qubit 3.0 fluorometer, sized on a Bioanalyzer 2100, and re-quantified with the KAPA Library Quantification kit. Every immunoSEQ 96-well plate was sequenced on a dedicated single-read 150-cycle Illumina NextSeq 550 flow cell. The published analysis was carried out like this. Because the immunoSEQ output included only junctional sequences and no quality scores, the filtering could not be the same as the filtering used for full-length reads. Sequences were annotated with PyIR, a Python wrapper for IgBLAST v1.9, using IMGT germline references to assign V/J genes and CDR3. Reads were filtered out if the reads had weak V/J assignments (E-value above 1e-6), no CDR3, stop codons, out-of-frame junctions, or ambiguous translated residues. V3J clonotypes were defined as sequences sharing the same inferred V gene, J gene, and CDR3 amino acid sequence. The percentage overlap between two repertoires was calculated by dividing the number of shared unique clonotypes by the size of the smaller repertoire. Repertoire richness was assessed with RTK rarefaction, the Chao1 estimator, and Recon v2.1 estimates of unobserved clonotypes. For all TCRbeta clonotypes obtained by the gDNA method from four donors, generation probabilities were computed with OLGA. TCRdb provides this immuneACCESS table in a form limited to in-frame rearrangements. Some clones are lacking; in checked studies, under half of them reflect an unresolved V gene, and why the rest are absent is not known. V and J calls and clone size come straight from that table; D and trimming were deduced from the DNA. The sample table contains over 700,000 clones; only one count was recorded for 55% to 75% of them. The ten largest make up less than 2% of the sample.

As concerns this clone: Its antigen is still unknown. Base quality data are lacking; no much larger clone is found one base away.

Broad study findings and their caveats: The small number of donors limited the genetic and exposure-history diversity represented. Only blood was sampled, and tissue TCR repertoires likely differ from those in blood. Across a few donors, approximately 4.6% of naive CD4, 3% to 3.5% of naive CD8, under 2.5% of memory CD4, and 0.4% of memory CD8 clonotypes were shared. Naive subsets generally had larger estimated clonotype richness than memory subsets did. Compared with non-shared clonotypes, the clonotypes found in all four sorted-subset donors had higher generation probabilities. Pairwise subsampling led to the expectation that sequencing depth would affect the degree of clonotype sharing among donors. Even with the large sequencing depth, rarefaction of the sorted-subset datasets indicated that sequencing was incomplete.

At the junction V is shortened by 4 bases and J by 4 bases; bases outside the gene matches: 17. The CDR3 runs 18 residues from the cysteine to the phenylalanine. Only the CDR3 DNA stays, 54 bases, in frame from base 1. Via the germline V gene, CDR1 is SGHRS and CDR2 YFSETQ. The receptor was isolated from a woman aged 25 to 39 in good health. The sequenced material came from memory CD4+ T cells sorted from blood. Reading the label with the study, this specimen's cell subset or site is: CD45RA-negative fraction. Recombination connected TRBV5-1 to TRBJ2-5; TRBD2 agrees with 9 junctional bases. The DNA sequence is TGCGCCAGCAGCCGAGTTGGGGTAGCGGGAGTCAGGTCAGAGACCCAGTACTTC. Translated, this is CASSRVGVAGVRSETQYF.